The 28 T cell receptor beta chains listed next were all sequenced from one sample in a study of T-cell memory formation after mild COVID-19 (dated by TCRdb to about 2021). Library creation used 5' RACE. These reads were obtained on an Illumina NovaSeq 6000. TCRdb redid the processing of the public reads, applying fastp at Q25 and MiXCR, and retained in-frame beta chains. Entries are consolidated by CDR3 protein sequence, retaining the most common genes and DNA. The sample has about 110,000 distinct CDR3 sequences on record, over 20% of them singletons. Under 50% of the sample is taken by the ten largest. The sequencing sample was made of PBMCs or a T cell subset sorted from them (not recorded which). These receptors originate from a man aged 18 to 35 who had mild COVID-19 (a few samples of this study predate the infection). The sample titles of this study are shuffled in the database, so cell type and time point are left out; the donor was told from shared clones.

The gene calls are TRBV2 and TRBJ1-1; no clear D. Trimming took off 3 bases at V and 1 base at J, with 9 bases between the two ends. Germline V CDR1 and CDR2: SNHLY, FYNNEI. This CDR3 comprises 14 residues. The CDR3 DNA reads TGTGCCAGCAGTGAGAGAGGGCCGAACACTGAAGCTTTCTTT. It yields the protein CASSERGPNTEAFF.

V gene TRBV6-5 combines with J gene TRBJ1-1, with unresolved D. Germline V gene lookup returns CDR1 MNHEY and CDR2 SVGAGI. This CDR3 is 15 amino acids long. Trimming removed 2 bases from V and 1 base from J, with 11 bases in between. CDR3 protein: CASSYVSGKNTEAFF. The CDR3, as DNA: TGTGCCAGCAGTTACGTATCCGGGAAGAACACTGAAGCTTTCTTT.

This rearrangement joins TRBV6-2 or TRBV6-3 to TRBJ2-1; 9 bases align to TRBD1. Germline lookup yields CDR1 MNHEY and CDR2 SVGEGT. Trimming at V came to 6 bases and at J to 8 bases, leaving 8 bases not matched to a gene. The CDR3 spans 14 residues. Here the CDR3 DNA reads TGTGCCAGCAGCGGACAGGGGTCTTGGGATGAGCAGTTCTTC. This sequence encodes CASSGQGSWDEQFF.

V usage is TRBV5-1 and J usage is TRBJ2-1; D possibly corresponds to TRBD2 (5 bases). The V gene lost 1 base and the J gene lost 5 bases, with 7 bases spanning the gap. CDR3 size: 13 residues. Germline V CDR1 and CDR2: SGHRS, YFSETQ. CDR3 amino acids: CASSLYGDNEQFF. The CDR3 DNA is TGCGCCAGCAGCTTGTACGGGGACAATGAGCAGTTCTTC. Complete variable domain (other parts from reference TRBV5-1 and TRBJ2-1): KAGVTQTPRYLIKTRGQQVTLSCSPISGHRSVSWYQQTPGQGLQFLFEYFSETQRNKGNFPGRFSGRQFSNSRSEMNVSTLELGDSALYLCASSLYGDNEQFFGPGTRLTVL.

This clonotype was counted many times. The CDR3 region has the DNA TGCGCCAGCAGCCCCTCGCCAGGGGGCAGGGGCTACGAGCAGTACTTC. Translated: CASSPSPGGRGYEQYF. The chain links TRBV4-3 to TRBJ2-7; 8 bases are a match to TRBD1. V gave up 4 bases and J gave up 3 bases; unmatched junction bases: 11. From germline, CDR1 is LGHNA and CDR2 YSLEER. CDR3 size: 16 residues.

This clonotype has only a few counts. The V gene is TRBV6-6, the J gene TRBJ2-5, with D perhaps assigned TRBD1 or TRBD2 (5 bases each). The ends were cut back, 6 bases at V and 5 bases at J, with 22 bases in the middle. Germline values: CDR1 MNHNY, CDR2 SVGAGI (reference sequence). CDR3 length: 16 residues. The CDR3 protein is CASRARDLGVWETQYF. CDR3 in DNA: TGTGCCAGCAGGGCCCGGGACCTTGGGGTGTGGGAGACCCAGTACTTC.

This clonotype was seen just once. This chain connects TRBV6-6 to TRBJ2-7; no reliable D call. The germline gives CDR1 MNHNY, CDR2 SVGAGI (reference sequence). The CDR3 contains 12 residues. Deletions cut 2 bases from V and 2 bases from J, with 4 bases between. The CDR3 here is CASSYLTYEQYF. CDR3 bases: TGTGCCAGCAGTTACCTCACCTACGAGCAGTACTTC.

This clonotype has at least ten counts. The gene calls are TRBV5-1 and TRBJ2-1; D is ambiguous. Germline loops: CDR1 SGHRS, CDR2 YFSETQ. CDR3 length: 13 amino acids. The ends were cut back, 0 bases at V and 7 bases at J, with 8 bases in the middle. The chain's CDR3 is CASSLGGRNEQFF. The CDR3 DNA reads TGCGCCAGCAGCTTGGGCGGTCGTAATGAGCAGTTCTTC.

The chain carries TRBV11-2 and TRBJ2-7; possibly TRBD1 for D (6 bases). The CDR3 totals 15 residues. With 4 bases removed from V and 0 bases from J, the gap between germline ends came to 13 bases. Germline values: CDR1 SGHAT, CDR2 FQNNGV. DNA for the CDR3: TGTGCCAGCAGCTCCTGGGGGCAGAGCTCCTACGAGCAGTACGTC. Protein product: CASSSWGQSSYEQYV.

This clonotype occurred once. CDR3 coding DNA: TGCAGTGCTAGGCCCTACAGGATTCAAGAGACCCAGTACTTC. Its translation is CSARPYRIQETQYF. The rearrangement joins TRBV20-1 to TRBJ2-5; tentative D call: TRBD1 (5 bases). Trimming stripped 3 bases from V and 2 bases from J, with 13 bases between. Germline V gives CDR1 DFQATT, CDR2 SNEGSKA (reference sequence). The CDR3 runs to 14 residues.

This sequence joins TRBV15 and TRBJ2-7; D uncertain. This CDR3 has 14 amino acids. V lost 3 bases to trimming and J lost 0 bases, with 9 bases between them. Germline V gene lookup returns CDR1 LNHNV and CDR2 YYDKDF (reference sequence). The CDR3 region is CATSSPDGSYEQYV. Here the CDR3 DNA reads TGTGCCACCAGCAGCCCGGACGGCTCCTACGAGCAGTACGTC.

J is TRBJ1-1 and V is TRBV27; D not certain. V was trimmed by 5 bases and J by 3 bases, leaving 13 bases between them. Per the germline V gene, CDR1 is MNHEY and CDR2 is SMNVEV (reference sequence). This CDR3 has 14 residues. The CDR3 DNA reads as TGTGCCAGCAGTCTGGCAGGAGCATACACTGAAGCTTTCTTT. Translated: CASSLAGAYTEAFF.

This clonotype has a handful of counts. The CDR3 loop reads CASSYSLSYEQYV. The DNA for the CDR3 is TGTGCCAGCAGTTACTCTCTCTCCTACGAGCAGTACGTC. The V gene is TRBV6-5, the J gene TRBJ2-7; D not resolved. There are 13 residues in the CDR3. Germline CDR1 and CDR2: MNHEY and SVGAGI. V lost 0 bases to trimming and J lost 0 bases, with 3 bases between them.

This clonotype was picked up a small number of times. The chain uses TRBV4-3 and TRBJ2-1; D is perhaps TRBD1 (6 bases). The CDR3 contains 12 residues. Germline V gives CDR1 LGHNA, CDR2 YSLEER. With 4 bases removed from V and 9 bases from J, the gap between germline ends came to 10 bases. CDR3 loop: CASSPQGIEQFF. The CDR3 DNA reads TGCGCCAGCAGCCCTCAGGGGATTGAGCAGTTCTTC.

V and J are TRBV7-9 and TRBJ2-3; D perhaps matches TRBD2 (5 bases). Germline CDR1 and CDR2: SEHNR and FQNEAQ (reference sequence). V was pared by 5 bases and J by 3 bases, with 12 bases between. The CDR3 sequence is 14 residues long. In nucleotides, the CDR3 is TGTGCCAGCAGCGGCAAGAGGGTAACAGATACGCAGTATTTT. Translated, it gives CASSGKRVTDTQYF.

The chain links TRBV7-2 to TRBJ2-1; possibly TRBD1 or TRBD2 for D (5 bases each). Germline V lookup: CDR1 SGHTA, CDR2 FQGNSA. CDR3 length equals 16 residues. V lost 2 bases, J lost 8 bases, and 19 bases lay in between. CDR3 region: CASSLRSGTVAYEQFF. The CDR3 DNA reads TGTGCCAGCAGCTTACGCTCAGGGACCGTCGCCTATGAGCAGTTCTTC.

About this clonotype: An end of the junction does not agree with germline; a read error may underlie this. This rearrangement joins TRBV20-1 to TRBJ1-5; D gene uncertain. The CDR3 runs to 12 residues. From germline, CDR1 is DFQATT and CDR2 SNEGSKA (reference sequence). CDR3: CSARGLFQAQHF. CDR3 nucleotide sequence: TGCAGTGCTAGAGGGTTGTTTCAGGCCCAGCATTTT.

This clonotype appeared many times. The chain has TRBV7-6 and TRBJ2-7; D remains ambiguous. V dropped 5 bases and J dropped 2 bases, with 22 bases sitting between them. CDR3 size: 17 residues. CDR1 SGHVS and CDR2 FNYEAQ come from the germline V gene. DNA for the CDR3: TGTGCCAGCAGCCCACTTCAAACCGGGCCTTCTCCCTACGAGCAGTACTTC. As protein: CASSPLQTGPSPYEQYF. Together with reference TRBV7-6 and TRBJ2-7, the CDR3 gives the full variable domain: GAGVSQSPRYKVTKRGQDVALRCDPISGHVSLYWYRQALGQGPEFLTYFNYEAQQDKSGLPNDRFSAERPEGSISTLTIQRTEQRDSAMYRCASSPLQTGPSPYEQYFGPGTRLTVT.

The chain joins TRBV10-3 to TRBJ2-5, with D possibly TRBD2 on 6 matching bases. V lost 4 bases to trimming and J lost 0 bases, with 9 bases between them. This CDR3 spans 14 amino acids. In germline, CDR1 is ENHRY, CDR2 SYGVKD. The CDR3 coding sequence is TGTGCCATCAGTGGGGGCGGGGACCAAGAGACCCAGTACTTC. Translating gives CAISGGGDQETQYF.

The CDR3 is CASSFLRRVLYF. CDR3 DNA: TGTGCCAGCAGTTTTCTAAGACGAGTTCTGTACTTC. The V gene is TRBV27, the J gene TRBJ2-7; D gene uncertain. V lost 3 bases, J lost 12 bases, and 15 bases lay in between. This CDR3 is 12 amino acids long. CDR1 is MNHEY, CDR2 SMNVEV, per germline (reference sequence).

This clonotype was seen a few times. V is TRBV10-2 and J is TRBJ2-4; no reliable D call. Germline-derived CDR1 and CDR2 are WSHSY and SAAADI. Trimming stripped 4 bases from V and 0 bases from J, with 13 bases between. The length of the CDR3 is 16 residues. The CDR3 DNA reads TGCGCCAGCAGTGTCGGCGACCTACTAGCCAAAAACATTCAGTACTTC. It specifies CASSVGDLLAKNIQYF.

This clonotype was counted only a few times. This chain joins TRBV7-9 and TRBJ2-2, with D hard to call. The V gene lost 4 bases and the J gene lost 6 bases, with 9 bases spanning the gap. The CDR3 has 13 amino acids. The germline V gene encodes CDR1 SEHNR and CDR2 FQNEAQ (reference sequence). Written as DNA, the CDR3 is TGTGCCAGCAGCTCAACCTCGTCCGGGGAGCTGTTTTTT. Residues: CASSSTSSGELFF.

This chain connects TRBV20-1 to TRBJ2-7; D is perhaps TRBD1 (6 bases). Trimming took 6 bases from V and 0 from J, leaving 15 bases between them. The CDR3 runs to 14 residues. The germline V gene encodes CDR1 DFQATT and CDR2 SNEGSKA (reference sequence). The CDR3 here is CSATDRSRSYEQYV. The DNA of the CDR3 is TGCAGTGCAACGGACAGATCTCGCTCCTACGAGCAGTACGTC.

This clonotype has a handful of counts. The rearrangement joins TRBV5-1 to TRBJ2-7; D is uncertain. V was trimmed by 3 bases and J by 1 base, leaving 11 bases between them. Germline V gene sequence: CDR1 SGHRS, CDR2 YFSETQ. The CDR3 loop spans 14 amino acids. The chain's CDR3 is CASSWEGVSYEQYF. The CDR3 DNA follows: TGCGCCAGCAGCTGGGAAGGAGTATCCTACGAGCAGTACTTC.

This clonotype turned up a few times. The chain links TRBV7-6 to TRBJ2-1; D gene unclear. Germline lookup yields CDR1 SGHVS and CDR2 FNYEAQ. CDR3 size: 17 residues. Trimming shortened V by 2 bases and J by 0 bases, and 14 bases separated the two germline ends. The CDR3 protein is CASSLSPGESSYNEQFF. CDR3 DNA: TGTGCCAGCAGCTTATCGCCGGGTGAGAGCTCCTACAATGAGCAGTTCTTC.

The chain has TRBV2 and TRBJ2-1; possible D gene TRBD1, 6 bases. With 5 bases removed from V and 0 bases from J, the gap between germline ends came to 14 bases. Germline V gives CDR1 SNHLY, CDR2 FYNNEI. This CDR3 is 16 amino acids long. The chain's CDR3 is CASSQTGYSSYNEQFF. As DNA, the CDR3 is TGTGCCAGCAGTCAAACAGGGTACAGCTCCTACAATGAGCAGTTCTTC.

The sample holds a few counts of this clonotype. DNA for the CDR3: TGTGCCAGCAGCCCCTCGACAGGGAATCAGCCCCAGCATTTT. Translation gives CASSPSTGNQPQHF. The V gene is TRBV4-2, the J gene TRBJ1-5; TRBD1 matches 7 bases. The CDR3 spans 14 residues. After removal of 4 bases from V and 4 bases from J, the junction contained 4 bases not matched to a gene. Germline CDR1 is LGHNA and CDR2 is YNFKEQ.

CDR3 protein: CASSSGGVPSPLHF. The CDR3 region has the DNA TGTGCCAGCAGCTCAGGGGGGGTACCGTCACCCCTCCACTTT. The chain joins TRBV7-9 to TRBJ1-6; 7 bases are shared with TRBD1. This CDR3 region has 14 residues. J lost 10 bases, V lost 4 bases, and 7 bases had no gene match. Germline V gene sequence: CDR1 SEHNR, CDR2 FQNEAQ (reference sequence).